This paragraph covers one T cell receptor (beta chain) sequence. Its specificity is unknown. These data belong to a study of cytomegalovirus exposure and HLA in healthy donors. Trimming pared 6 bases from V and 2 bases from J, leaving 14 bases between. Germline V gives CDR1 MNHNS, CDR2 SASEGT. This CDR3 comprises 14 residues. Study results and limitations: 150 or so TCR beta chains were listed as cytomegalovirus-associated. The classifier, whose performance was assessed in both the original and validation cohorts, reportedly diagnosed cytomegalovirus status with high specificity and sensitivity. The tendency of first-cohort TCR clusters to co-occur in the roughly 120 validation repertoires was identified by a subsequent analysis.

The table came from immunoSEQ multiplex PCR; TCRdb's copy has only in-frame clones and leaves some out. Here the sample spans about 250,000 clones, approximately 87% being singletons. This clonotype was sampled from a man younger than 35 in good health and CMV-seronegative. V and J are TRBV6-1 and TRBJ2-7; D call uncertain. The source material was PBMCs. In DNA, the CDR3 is TGTGCCAGCAGAAAAGGCGACAAAACCTACGAGCAGTACTTC. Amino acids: CASRKGDKTYEQYF.